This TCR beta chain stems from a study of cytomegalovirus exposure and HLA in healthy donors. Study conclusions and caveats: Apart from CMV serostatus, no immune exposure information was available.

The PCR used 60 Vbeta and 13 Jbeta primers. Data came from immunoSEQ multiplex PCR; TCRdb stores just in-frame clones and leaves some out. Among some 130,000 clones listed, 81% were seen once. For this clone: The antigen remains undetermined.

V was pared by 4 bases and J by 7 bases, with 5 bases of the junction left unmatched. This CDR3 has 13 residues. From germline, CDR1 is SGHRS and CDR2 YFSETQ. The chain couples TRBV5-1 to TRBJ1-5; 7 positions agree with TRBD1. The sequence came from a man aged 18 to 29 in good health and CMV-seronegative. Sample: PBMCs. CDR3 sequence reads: CASSARQGQPQHF. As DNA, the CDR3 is TGCGCCAGCAGCGCGAGACAGGGCCAGCCCCAGCATTTT.